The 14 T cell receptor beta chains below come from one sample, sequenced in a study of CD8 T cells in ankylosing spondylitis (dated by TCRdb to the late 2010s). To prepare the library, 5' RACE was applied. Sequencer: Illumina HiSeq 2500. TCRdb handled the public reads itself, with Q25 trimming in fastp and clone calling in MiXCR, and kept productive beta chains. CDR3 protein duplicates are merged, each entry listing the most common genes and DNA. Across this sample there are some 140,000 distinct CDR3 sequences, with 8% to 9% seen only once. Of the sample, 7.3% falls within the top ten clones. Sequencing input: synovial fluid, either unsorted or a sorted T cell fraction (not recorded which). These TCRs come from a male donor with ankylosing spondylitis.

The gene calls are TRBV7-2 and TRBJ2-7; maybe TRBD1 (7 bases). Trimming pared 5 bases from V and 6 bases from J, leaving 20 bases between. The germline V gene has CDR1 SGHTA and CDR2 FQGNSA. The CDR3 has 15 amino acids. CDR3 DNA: TGTGCCAGCAGCACATCGGCGGGACAGTTGACCGAGCAGTACTTC. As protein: CASSTSAGQLTEQYF.

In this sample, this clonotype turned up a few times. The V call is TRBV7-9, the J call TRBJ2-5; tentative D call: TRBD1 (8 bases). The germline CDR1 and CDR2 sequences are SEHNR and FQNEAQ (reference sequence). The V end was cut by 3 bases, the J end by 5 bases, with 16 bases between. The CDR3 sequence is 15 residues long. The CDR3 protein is CASSFGQGGYETQYF. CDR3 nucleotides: TGTGCCAGCAGCTTCGGACAGGGAGGGTATGAGACCCAGTACTTC. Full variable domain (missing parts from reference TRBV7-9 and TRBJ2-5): DTGVSQNPRHKITKRGQNVTFRCDPISEHNRLYWYRQTLGQGPEFLTYFQNEAQLEKSRLLSDRFSAERPKGSFSTLEIQRTEQGDSAMYLCASSFGQGGYETQYFGPGTRLLVL.

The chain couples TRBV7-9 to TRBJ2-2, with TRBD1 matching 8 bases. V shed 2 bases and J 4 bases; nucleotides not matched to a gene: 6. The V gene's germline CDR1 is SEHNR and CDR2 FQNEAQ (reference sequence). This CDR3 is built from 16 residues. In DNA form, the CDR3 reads TGTGCCAGCAGCTTAACCCTACAGGGGGGCACCGGGGAGCTGTTTTTT. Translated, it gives CASSLTLQGGTGELFF.

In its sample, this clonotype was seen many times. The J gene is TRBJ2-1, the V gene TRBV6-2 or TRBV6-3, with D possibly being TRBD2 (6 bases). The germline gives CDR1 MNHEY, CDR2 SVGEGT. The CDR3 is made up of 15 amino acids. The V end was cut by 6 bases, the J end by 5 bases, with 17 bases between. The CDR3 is CASSRPGLANNEQFF. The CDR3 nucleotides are TGTGCCAGCAGCCGACCGGGACTGGCCAACAATGAGCAGTTCTTC.

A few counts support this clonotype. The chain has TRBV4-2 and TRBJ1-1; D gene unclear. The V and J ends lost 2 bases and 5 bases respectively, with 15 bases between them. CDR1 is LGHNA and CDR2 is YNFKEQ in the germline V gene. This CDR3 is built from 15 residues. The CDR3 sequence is CASSQPGFRPTEAFF. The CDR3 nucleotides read TGTGCCAGCAGCCAACCGGGATTCCGTCCAACTGAAGCTTTCTTT.

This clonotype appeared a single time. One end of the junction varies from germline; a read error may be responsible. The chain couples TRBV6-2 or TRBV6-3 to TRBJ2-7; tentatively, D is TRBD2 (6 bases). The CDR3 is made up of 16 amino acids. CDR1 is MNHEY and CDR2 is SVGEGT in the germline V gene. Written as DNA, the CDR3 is TGTGCCAGCAGGTACTCGTTGCGGGGCCAGGGATACGAGCAGTACTTC. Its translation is CASRYSLRGQGYEQYF.

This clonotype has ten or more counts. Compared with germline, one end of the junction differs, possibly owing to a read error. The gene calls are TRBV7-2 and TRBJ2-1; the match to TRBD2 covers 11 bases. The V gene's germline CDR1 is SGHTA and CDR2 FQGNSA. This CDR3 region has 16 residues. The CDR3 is CASTLTSGGGYNEQFF. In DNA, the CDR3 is TGTGCCAGCACCTTAACTAGCGGGGGAGGGTACAATGAGCAGTTCTTC.

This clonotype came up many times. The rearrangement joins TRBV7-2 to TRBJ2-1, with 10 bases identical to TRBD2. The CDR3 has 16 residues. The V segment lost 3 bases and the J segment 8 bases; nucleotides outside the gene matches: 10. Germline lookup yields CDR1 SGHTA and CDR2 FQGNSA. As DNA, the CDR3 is TGTGCCAGCAGCTTGACTAGCGGGCCCCCAGGGGATGAGCAGTTCTTC. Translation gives CASSLTSGPPGDEQFF.

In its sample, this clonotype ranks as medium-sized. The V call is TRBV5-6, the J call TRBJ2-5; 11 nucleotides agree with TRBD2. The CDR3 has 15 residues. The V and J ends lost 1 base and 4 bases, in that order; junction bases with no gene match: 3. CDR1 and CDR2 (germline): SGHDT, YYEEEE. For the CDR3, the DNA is TGTGCCAGCAGCTTGAGACTAGCGGGATTAGAGACCCAGTACTTC. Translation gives CASSLRLAGLETQYF.

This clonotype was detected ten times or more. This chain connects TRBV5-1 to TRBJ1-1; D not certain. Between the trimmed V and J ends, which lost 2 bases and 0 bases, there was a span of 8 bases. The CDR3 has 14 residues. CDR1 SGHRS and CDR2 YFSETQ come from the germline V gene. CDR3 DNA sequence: TGCGCCAGCAGCTTCGGCGGGGTGAACACTGAAGCTTTCTTT. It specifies CASSFGGVNTEAFF.

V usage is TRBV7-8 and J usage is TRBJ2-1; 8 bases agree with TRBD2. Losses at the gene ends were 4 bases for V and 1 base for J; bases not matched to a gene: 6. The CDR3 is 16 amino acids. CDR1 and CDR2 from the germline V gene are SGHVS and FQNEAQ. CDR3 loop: CASSSLGTSSYNEQFF. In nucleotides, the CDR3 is TGTGCCAGCAGCTCCCTGGGGACTAGTTCCTACAATGAGCAGTTCTTC.

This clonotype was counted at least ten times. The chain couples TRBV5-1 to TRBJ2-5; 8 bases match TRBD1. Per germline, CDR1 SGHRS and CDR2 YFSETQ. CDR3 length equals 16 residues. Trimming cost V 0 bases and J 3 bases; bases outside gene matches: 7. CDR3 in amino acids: CASSLGSGQGEETQYF. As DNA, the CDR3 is TGCGCCAGCAGCTTGGGGTCAGGACAGGGCGAAGAGACCCAGTACTTC.

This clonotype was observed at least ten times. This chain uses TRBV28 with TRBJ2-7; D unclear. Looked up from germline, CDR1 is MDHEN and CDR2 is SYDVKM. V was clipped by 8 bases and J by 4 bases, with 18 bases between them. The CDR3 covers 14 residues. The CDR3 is CASVQSLTAYEQYF. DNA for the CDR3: TGTGCCAGCGTACAGTCCCTGACGGCTTACGAGCAGTACTTC.

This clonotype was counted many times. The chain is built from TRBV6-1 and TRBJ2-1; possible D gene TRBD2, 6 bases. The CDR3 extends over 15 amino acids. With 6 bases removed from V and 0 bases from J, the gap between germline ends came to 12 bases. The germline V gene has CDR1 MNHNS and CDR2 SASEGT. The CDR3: CASSVAAFSYNEQFF. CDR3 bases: TGTGCCAGCAGCGTAGCGGCTTTCTCCTACAATGAGCAGTTCTTC.